The T cell receptor (beta chain) described here comes from a study of CD8 T cells in Susac syndrome. Germline assignment: CDR1 KGHSH and CDR2 LQKENI. This CDR3 has 15 residues. The ends were cut back, 1 base at V and 5 bases at J, with 13 bases in the middle. It was with random hexamers that roughly 0.5 to 1 ug RNA was reverse transcribed. TCRdb used MiXCR to reprocess the immunoSEQ multiplex PCR reads, holding one entry per CDR3 protein. The data show some 300,000 distinct CDR3 sequences, with approximately 85% seen just once and roughly 0.22% held by the top ten. The source material was CD8+ T cells from PBMCs. The chain is built from TRBV18 and TRBJ2-3; D uncertain. The TCR was taken from a human donor with multiple sclerosis. The CDR3 DNA reads TGTGCCAGCTCACCACTACGGGCGAGTGTAGATACGCAGTATTTT. Amino acid sequence: CASSPLRASVDTQYF.